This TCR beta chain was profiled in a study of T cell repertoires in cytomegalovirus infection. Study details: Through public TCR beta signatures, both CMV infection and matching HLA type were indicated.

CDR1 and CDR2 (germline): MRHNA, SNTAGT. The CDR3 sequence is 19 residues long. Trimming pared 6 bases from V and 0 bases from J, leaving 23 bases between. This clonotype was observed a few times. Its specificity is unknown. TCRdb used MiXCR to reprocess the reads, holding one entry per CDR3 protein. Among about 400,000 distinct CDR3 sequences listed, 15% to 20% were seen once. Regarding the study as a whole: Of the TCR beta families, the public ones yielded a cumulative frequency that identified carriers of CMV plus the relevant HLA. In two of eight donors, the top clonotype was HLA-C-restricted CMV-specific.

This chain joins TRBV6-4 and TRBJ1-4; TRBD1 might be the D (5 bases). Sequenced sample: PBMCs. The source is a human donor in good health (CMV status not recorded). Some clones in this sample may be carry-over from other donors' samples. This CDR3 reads CASRGMGGNEPATNEKLFF. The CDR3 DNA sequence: TGTGCCAGCAGGGGAATGGGGGGGAACGAGCCTGCAACTAATGAAAAACTGTTTTTT.